Here is one TCR beta chain with its context. The antigen is not known. The sample belongs to a study of PD-1 blockade in mismatch repair-deficient tumors. TCRdb's copy holds only in-frame clones and misses some; the assay was immunoSEQ multiplex PCR. The data show roughly 10,000 clones, about 90% seen once. V shed 2 bases and J shed 7 bases, with 14 bases lying between them. The CDR3 is 14 amino acids. Germline values: CDR1 SEHNR, CDR2 FQNEAQ (reference sequence). Regarding time point: approximately 9-day in vitro stimulation with candidate neoantigen peptide 3. A roughly ten-day in vitro culture was run per each of about seven reactive peptides.

The TCR originated in an adult with mismatch repair-deficient cancer. The sample was cells cultured in vitro, taken from a patient treated with pembrolizumab. J is TRBJ1-2 and V is TRBV7-9; D gene ambiguous. CDR3 in amino acids: CASSLQLVGGGYTF. DNA of the CDR3: TGTGCCAGCAGCTTACAATTGGTGGGTGGTGGCTACACCTTC.